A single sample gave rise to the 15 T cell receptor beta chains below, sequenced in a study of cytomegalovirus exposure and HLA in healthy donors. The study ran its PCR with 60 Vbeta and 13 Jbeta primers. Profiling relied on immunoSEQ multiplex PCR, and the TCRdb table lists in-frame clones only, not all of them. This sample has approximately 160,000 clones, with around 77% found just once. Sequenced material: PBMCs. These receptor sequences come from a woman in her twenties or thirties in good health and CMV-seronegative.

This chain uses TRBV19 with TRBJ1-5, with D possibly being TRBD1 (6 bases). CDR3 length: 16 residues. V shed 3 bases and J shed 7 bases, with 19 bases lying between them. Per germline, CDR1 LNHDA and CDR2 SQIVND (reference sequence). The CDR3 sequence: CASSIGTGYPSQPQHF. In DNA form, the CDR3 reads TGTGCCAGTAGTATTGGTACAGGGTATCCATCCCAGCCCCAGCATTTT.

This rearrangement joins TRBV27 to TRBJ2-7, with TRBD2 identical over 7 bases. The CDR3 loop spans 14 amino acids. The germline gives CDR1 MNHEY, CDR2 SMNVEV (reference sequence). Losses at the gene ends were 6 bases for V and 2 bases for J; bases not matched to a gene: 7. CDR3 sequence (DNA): TGTGCCAGCAGCCCCGGGACTAAAGCCTACGAGCAGTACTTC. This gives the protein CASSPGTKAYEQYF.

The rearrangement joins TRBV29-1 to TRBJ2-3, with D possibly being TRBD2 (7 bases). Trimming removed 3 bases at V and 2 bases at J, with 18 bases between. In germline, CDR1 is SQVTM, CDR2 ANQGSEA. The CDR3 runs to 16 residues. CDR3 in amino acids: CSVDGGLKENTDTQYF. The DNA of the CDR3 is TGCAGCGTTGACGGGGGGCTCAAAGAAAACACAGATACGCAGTATTTT.

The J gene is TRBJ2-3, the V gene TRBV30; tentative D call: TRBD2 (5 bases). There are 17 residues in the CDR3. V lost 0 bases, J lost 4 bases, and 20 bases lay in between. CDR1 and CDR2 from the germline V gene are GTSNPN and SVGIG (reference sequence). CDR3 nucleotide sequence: TGTGCCTGGAGTGTACTGGTTACACTAGAGGTCGCAGATACGCAGTATTTT. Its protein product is CAWSVLVTLEVADTQYF.

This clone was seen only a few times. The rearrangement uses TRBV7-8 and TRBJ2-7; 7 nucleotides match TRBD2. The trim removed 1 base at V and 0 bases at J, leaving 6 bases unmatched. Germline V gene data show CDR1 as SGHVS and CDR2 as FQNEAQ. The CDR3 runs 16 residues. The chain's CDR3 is CASSLGARGFSYEQYF. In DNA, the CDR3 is TGTGCCAGCAGCTTAGGGGCGCGGGGGTTCTCCTACGAGCAGTACTTC.

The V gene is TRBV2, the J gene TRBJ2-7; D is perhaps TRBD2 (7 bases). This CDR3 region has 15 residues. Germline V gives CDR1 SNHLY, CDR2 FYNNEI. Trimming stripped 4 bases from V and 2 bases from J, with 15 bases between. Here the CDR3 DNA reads TGTGCCAGCAGTGGGGATACAGGGAGGGCCTACGAGCAGTACTTC. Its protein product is CASSGDTGRAYEQYF.

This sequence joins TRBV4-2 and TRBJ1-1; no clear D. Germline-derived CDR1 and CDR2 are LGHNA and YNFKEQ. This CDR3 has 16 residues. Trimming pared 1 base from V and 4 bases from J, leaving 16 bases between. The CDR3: CASSQAIGREGTEAFF. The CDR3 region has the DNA TGTGCCAGCAGCCAAGCAATCGGGAGAGAAGGCACTGAAGCTTTCTTT.

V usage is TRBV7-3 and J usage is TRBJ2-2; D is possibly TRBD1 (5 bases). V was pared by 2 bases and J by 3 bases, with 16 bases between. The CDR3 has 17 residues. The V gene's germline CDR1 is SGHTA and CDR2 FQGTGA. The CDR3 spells CASSLGPRAGDTGELFF. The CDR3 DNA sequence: TGTGCCAGCAGCTTAGGCCCCAGGGCAGGAGACACCGGGGAGCTGTTTTTT.

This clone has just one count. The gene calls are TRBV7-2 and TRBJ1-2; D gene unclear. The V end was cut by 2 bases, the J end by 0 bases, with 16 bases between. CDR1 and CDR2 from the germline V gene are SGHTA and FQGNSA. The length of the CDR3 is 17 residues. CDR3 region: CASSLRESWQANYGYTF. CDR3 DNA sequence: TGTGCCAGCAGCTTACGAGAGAGTTGGCAGGCTAACTATGGCTACACCTTC.

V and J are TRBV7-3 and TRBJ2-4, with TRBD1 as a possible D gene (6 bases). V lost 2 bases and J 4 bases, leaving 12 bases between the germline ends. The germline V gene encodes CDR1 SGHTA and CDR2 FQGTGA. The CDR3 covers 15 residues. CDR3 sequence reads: CASSLGQPGKNIQYF. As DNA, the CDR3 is TGTGCCAGCAGCTTAGGACAGCCAGGAAAAAACATTCAGTACTTC.

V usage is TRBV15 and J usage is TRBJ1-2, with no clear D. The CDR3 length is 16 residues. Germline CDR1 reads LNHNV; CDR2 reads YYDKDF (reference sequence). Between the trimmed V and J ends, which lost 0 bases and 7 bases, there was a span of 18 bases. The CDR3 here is CATSRDQNYTTRGYTF. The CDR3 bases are TGTGCCACCAGCAGAGATCAGAACTACACAACGCGTGGCTACACCTTC. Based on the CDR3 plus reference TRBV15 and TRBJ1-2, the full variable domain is DAMVIQNPRYQVTQFGKPVTLSCSQTLNHNVMYWYQQKSSQAPKLLFHYYDKDFNNEADTPDNFQSRRPNTSFCFLDIRSPGLGDTAMYLCATSRDQNYTTRGYTFGSGTRLTVV.

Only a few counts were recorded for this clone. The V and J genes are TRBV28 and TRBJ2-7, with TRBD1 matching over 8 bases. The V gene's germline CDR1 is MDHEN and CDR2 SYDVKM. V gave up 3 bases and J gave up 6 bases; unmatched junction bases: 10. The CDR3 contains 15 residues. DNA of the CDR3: TGTGCCAGCAGTTTCCGCCAGGGGGCTTTAGCCGAGCAGTACTTC. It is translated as CASSFRQGALAEQYF. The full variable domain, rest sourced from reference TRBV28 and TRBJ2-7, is DVKVTQSSRYLVKRTGEKVFLECVQDMDHENMFWYRQDPGLGLRLIYFSYDVKMKEKGDIPEGYSVSREKKERFSLILESASTNQTSMYLCASSFRQGALAEQYFGPGTRLTVT.

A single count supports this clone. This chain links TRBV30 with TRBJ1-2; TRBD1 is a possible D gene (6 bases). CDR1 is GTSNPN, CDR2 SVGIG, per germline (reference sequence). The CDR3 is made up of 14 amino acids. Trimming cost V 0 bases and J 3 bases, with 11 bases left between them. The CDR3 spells CAWSVGGSHYGYTF. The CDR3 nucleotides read TGTGCCTGGAGTGTAGGGGGTAGTCACTATGGCTACACCTTC.

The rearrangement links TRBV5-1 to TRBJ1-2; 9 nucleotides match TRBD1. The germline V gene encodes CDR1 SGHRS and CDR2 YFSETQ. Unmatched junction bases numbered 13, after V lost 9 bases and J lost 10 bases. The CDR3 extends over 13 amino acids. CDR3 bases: TGCGCCACAGCAGCTGGACAGGGGCTGGACTACACCTTC. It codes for CATAAGQGLDYTF.

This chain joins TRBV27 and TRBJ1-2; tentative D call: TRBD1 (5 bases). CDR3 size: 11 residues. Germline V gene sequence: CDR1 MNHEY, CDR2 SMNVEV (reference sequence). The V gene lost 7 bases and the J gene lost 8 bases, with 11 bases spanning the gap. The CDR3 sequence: CASKTDEGYTF. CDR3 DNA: TGTGCCAGCAAGACAGACGAGGGCTACACCTTC.